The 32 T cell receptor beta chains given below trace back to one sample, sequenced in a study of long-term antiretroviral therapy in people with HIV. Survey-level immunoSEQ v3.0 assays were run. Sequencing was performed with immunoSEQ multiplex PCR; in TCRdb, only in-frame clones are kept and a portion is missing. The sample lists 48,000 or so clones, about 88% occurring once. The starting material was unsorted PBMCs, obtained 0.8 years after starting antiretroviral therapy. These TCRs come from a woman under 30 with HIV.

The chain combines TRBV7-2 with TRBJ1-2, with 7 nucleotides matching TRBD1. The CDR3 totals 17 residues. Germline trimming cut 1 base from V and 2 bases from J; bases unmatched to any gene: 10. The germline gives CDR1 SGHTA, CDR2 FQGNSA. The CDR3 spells CASSLGGRGYLNYGYTF. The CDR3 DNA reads TGTGCCAGCAGCTTAGGGGGCAGGGGGTATCTCAACTATGGCTACACCTTC.

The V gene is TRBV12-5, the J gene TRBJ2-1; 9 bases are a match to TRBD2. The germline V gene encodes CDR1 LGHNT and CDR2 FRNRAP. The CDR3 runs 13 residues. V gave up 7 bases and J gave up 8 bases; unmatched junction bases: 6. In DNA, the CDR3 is TGTGCTAGTGTTACTAGCGGGCGGGATGAGCAGTTCTTC. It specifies CASVTSGRDEQFF. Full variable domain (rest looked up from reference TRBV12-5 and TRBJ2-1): DARVTQTPRHKVTEMGQEVTMRCQPILGHNTVFWYRQTMMQGLELLAYFRNRAPLDDSGMPKDRFSAEMPDATLATLKIQPSEPRDSAVYFCASVTSGRDEQFFGPGTRLTVL.

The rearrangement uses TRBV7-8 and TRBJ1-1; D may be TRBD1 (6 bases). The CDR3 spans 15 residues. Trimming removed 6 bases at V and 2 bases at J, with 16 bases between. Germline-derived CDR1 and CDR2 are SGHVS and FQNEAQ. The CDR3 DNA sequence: TGTGCCAGCAGACACAACCACAGGGTAAACACTGAAGCTTTCTTT. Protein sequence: CASRHNHRVNTEAFF. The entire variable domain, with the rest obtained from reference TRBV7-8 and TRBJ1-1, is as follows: GAGVSQSPRYKVAKRGQDVALRCDPISGHVSLFWYQQALGQGPEFLTYFQNEAQLDKSGLPSDRFFAERPEGSVSTLKIQRTQQEDSAVYLCASRHNHRVNTEAFFGQGTRLTVV.

DNA of the CDR3: TGTGCCAGCAGCCCCCCTGGGACTAGCCCATACAATGAGCAGTTCTTC. Residues: CASSPPGTSPYNEQFF. The chain uses TRBV9 and TRBJ2-1; 9 bases map to TRBD2. The CDR3 has 16 residues. Germline V gene sequence: CDR1 SGDLS, CDR2 YYNGEE. With 4 bases clipped from V and 4 bases from J, the junction kept 9 bases outside the gene matches.

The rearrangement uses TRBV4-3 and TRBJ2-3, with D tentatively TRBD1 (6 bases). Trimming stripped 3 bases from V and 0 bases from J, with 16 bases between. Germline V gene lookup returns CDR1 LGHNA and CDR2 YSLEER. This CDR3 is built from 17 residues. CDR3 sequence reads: CASSHSLTGASTDTQYF. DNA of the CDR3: TGCGCCAGCAGCCACTCCCTGACAGGAGCTAGCACAGATACGCAGTATTTT.

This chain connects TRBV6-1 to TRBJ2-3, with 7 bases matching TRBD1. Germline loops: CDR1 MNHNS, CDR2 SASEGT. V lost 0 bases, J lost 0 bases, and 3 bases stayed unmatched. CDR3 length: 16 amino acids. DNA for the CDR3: TGTGCCAGCAGTGAAGCGACAGGGCCTAGCACAGATACGCAGTATTTT. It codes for CASSEATGPSTDTQYF.

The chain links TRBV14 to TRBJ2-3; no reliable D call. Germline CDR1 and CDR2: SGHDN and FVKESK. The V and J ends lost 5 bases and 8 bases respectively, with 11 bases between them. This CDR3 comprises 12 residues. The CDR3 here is CASSATQVTQYF. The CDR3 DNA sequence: TGTGCCAGCAGCGCCACTCAGGTTACGCAGTATTTT.

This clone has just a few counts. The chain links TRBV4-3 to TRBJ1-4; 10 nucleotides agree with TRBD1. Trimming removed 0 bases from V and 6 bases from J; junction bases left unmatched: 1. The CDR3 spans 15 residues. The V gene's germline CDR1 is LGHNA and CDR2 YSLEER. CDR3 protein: CASSQEGTGDEKLFF. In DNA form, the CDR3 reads TGCGCCAGCAGCCAAGAAGGGACAGGGGATGAAAAACTGTTTTTT.

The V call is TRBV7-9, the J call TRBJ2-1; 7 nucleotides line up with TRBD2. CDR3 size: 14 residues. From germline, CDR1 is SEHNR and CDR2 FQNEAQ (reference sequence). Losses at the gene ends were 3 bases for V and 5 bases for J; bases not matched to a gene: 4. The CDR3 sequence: CASSFSGTNNEQFF. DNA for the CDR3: TGTGCCAGCAGCTTCAGCGGGACTAACAATGAGCAGTTCTTC.

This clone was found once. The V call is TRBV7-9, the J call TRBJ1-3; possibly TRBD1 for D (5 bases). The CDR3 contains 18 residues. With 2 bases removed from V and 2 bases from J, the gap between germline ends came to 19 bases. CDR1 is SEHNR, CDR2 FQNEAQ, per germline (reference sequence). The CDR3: CASSLFPLGGFAGNTIYF. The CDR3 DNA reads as TGTGCCAGCAGCTTATTCCCCTTGGGGGGATTCGCTGGAAACACCATATATTTT.

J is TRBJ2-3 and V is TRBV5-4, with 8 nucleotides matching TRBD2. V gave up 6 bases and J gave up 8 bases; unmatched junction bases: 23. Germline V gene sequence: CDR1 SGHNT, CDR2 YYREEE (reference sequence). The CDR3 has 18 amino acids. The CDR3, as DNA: TGTGCCAGCACTCTGGGCATGGTAGCGGGGTCCAGGGGAGCTACGCAGTATTTT. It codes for CASTLGMVAGSRGATQYF.

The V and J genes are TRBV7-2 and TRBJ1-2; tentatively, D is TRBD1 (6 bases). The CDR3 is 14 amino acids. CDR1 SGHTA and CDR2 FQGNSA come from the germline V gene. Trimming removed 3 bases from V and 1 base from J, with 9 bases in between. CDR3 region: CASSLDSYNYGYTF. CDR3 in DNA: TGTGCCAGCAGCTTGGACAGCTATAACTATGGCTACACCTTC.

DNA of the CDR3: TGTGCCAGCAGGACAGCGAACACCGGGGAGCTGTTTTTT. Translation: CASRTANTGELFF. The chain couples TRBV5-4 to TRBJ2-2; possibly TRBD1 for D (5 bases). The CDR3 sequence is 13 residues long. Per the germline V gene, CDR1 is SGHNT and CDR2 is YYREEE (reference sequence). Trimming pared 5 bases from V and 0 bases from J, leaving 5 bases between.

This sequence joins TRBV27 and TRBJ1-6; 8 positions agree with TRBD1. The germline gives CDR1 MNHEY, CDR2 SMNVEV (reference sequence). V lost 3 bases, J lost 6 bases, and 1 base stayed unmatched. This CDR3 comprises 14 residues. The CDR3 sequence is CASSFGQGNSPLHF. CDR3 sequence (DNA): TGTGCCAGCAGTTTTGGACAGGGTAATTCACCCCTCCACTTT.

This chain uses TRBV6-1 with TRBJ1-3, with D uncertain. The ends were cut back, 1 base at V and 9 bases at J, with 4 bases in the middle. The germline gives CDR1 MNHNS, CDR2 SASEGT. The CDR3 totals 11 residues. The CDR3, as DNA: TGTGCCAGCAGTGAAGGGGCCACCATATATTTT. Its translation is CASSEGATIYF.

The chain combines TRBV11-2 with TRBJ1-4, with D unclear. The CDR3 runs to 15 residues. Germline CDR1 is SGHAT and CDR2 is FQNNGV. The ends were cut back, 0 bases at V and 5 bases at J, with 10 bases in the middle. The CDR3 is CASSLDPSRNEKLFF. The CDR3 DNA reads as TGTGCCAGCAGCTTAGATCCGAGCAGAAATGAAAAACTGTTTTTT.

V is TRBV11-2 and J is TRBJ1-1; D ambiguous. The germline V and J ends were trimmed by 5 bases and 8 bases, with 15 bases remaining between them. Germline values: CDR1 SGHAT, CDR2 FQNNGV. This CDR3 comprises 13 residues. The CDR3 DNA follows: TGTGCCAGCAGCCCAAACAATAAAGGGGAAGCTTTCTTT. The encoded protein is CASSPNNKGEAFF.

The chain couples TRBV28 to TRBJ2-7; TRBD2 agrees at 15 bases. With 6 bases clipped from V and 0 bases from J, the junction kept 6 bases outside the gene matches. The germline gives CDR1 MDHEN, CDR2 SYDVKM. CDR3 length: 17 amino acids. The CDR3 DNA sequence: TGTGCCAGCAGCCCCGGGACTAGCGGGAGGAGCTCCTACGAGCAGTACTTC. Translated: CASSPGTSGRSSYEQYF.

The CDR3 sequence is CASSSGEFWNTEAFF. The CDR3 DNA reads as TGTGCCAGCAGTTCCGGGGAATTTTGGAACACTGAAGCTTTCTTT. The chain links TRBV11-2 to TRBJ1-1; D unresolved. The V gene's germline CDR1 is SGHAT and CDR2 FQNNGV. The ends were cut back, 6 bases at V and 1 base at J, with 15 bases in the middle. The CDR3 runs to 15 residues.

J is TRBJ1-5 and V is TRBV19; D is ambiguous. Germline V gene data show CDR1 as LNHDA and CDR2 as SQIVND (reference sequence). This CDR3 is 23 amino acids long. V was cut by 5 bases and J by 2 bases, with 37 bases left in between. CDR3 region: CASSRRMDISGPFEGSGNQPQHF. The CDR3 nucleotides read TGTGCCAGTAGTCGACGTATGGATATATCCGGCCCCTTCGAGGGATCGGGCAATCAGCCCCAGCATTTT.

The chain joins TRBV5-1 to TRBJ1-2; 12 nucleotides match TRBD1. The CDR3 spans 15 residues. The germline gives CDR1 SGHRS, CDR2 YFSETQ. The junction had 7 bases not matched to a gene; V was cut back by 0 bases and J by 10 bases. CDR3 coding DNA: TGCGCCAGCAGCTTGGAGTGGGACAGGGGGCGCGTCTACACCTTC. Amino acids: CASSLEWDRGRVYTF.

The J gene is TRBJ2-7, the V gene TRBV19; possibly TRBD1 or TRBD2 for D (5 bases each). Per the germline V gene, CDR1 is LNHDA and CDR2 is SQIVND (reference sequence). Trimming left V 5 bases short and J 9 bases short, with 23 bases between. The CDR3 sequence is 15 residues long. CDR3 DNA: TGTGCCAGTAGTTCAGACCGACAGCGGACCCCTCCGCAGTACTTC. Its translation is CASSSDRQRTPPQYF.

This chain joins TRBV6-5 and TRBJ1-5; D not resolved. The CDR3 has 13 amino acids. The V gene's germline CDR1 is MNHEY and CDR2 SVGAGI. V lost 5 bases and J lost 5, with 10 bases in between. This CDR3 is CASSQVVHQPQHF. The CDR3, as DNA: TGTGCCAGCAGTCAGGTAGTTCATCAGCCCCAGCATTTT.

CDR3: CASSFGRTGELFF. CDR3 coding DNA: TGTGCCAGCAGCTTTGGACGGACCGGGGAGCTGTTTTTT. The chain couples TRBV5-6 to TRBJ2-2; the D is unclear. V was clipped by 2 bases and J by 5 bases, with 7 bases between them. The CDR3 runs to 13 residues. The V gene's germline CDR1 is SGHDT and CDR2 YYEEEE.

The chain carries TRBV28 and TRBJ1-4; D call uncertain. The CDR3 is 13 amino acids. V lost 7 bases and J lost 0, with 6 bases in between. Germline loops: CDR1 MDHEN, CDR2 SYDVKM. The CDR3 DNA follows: TGTGCCAGCACATATGCAACTAATGAAAAACTGTTTTTT. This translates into CASTYATNEKLFF.

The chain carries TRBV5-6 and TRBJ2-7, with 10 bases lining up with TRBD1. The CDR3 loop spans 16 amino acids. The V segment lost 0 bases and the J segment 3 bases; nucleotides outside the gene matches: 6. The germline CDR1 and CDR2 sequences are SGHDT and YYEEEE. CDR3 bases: TGTGCCAGCAGCTTGGCTCTGGGACAGGGGTTCTACGAGCAGTACTTC. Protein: CASSLALGQGFYEQYF.

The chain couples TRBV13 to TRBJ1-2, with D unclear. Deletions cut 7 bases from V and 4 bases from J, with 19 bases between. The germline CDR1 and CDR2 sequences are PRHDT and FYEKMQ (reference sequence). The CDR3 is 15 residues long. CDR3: CASNEEGSLLYGYTF. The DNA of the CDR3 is TGTGCCAGCAATGAAGAAGGGAGCCTACTCTATGGCTACACCTTC.

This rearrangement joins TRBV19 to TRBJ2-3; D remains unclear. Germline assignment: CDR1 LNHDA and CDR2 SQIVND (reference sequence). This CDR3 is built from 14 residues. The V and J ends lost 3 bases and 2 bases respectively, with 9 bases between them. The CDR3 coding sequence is TGTGCCAGTAGTATGCAGGCGTCCACAGATACGCAGTATTTT. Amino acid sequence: CASSMQASTDTQYF. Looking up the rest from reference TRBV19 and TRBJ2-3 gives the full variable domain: DGGITQSPKYLFRKEGQNVTLSCEQNLNHDAMYWYRQDPGQGLRLIYYSQIVNDFQKGDIAEGYSVSREKKESFPLTVTSAQKNPTAFYLCASSMQASTDTQYFGPGTRLTVL.

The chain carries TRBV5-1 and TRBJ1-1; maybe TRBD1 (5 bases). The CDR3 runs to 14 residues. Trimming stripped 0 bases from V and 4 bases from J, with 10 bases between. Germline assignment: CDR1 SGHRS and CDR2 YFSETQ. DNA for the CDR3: TGCGCCAGCAGCTTGGTAGGGCAGGGCACTGAAGCTTTCTTT. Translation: CASSLVGQGTEAFF.

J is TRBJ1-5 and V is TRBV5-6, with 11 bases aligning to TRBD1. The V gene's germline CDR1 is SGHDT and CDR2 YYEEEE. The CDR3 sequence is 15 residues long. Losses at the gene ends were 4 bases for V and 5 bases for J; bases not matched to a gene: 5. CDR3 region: CASSIRDRGDQPQHF. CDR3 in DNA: TGTGCCAGCAGCATCCGGGACAGGGGGGATCAGCCCCAGCATTTT. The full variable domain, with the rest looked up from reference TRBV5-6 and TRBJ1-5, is DAGVTQSPTHLIKTRGQQVTLRCSPKSGHDTVSWYQQALGQGPQFIFQYYEEEERQRGNFPDRFSGHQFPNYSSELNVNALLLGDSALYLCASSIRDRGDQPQHFGDGTRLSIL.

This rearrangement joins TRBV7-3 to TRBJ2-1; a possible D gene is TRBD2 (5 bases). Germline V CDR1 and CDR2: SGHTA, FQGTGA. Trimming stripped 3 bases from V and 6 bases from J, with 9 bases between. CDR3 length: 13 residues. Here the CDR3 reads CASSLGGFNEQFF. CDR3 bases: TGTGCCAGCAGCTTGGGCGGGTTCAATGAGCAGTTCTTC.

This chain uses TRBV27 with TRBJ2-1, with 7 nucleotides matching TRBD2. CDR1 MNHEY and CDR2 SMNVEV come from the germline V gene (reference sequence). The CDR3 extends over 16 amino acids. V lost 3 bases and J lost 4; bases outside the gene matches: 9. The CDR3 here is CASSFLPAGVYNEQFF. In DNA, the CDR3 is TGTGCCAGCAGTTTTCTTCCGGCGGGAGTGTACAATGAGCAGTTCTTC.